The present T cell receptor (beta chain) was sequenced within a study of tumor-infiltrating lymphocytes in primary liver carcinoma. Study findings and constraints: Detection in all five tumor regions applied to only about 7-25% of top clones. It was tumor-adjacent and tumor-blood pairs that overlapped less than tumor region pairs did.

Co-extraction of RNA and DNA was performed on 20-30 mg of unsorted bulk tissue. Whichever tumor sample was examined, it had over 80% viable tumor cells. Constant-region priming of about 0.5 ug total RNA yielded TCR beta cDNA. Three nested multiplex PCR rounds, a slightly modified ARM-PCR method, built the TCR beta libraries. TRBV1-TRBV30 forward primers and a C-beta reverse primer were used in the first two PCR rounds, which each ran for approximately 10 cycles. A single record per CDR3 protein comes from TCRdb applying MiXCR to the multiplex PCR reads. Here the sample spans around 50,000 distinct CDR3 sequences, about 70% being singletons. Germline trimming cut 2 bases from V and 3 bases from J; bases unmatched to any gene: 6. The germline V gene encodes CDR1 MGHRA and CDR2 YSYEKL. The CDR3 consists of 16 residues. A remark on this clonotype: What it binds is unknown.

The sample taken for sequencing was liver tumor tissue from sampling region 3. Subset reported: tumor region T3, left-lateral pole. The TCR sequence derives from a man aged 40-50 years with primary liver carcinoma and hepatitis B virus infection. The chain employs TRBV4-1 and TRBJ2-1; 8 nucleotides agree with TRBD2. CDR3 sequence (DNA): TGCGCCAGCAGCCAACCGTGGGGACTAGACTACAATGAGCAGTTCTTC. This sequence encodes CASSQPWGLDYNEQFF.